Ten or more counts support the clone carrying this TCR beta chain. No antigen is known for it. Every sample had a minimum of 6.5 million PBMCs isolated. With a J-beta primer mix and a sample-barcoded 5' primer, a second PCR ran about 6 to 11 cycles. TCRdb re-called the 5' RACE reads through MiXCR, storing one row per CDR3 protein. The sample consists of 1,500,000 or so distinct CDR3 sequences, 35% to 45% of them appearing once. These data come from a study of blood T cells in healthy people across ages. General study points: A conclusive naive versus antigen-experienced comparison was prevented by the unsorted PBMCs.

Deletions cut 5 bases from V and 3 bases from J, with 9 bases between. The CDR3 loop spans 13 amino acids. Per germline, CDR1 SNHLY and CDR2 FYNNEI. The TCR sequence derives from a woman between 18 and 29 years old in good health. The chain combines TRBV2 with TRBJ2-3; D gene ambiguous. Sequences were obtained from blood. CDR3 residues: CASSRELTDTQYF. The CDR3 DNA sequence: TGTGCCAGCAGTCGTGAACTTACAGATACGCAGTATTTT.